This is a list of T cell receptor beta chains from one sample in a study of technical replicates of blood from a handful of donors. Assay used: immunoSEQ multiplex PCR; TCRdb lists only in-frame clones, some missing. The data show under 100,000 clones, 85% to 95% seen once. The sequencing input was T cells isolated from PBMCs. The source is a human donor in good health. Each CDR3 is given with its conserved first and last residue.

j_call,v_call,cdr3_aa
TRBJ1-5,TRBV27,CASTSWGGGWVPQHF
TRBJ2-1,TRBV7-2,CASSLAFSTWNEQFF
TRBJ2-7,TRBV6-5,CASGPGQGYEQYF
TRBJ1-5,TRBV28,CASSSEVAPQHF
TRBJ2-3,TRBV28,CASSFSGRVSDTQYF
TRBJ2-1,TRBV9,CASSLGHLSSNEQFF
TRBJ2-5,TRBV29-1,CSVLMASGSGGETQYF
TRBJ2-3,TRBV5-1,CASSLGLAPAGTDTQYF
TRBJ2-7,TRBV7-3,CASSLTGRGEGEQYF
TRBJ2-1,TRBV5-1,CASSLVAETYNEQFF
TRBJ2-1,TRBV4-1,CASSQAAQSSYNEQFF
TRBJ1-1,TRBV19,CASSIGGGAGTEAFF
TRBJ1-2,TRBV15,CATPSRTGGMNGYTF
TRBJ2-1,TRBV7-9,CASSYRQGYNEQFF
TRBJ2-2,TRBV4-1,CASSQAQEREVNTGELFF
TRBJ1-2,TRBV19,CASSIQFGTGRGYTF
TRBJ2-5,TRBV7-8,CASSLAGLAGGETQYF